A selection of T cell receptor beta chains follows, all from one sample in a study of T cell responses to AZD1222 COVID-19 vaccine. Data came from immunoSEQ multiplex PCR; TCRdb stores just in-frame clones and leaves some out. Among under 130,000 clones listed, 87% were seen once. The sequencing here drew on peripheral blood, taken 28 days after the second AZD1222 dose. These receptors were obtained from an adult who received the AZD1222 COVID-19 vaccine. CDR3s include the opening cysteine and the closing phenylalanine or tryptophan. The D gene is left open where the match is weak. Part of the rows lack a size; the others show once, few, many or a class for expanded clones.

TRBD1,TRBV30,TRBJ2-7,NA,CAWGRGGQGEYEQYF,TGTGCCTGGGGGAGGGGGGGACAGGGCGAGTACGAGCAGTACTTC
NA,TRBV5-1,TRBJ2-5,NA,CASSLGTYDQETQYF,TGCGCCAGCAGCTTGGGGACATACGACCAAGAGACCCAGTACTTC
TRBD2,TRBV30,TRBJ2-7,NA,CALGRGGDSYEQYF,TGTGCCTTGGGGCGGGGGGGCGACTCCTACGAGCAGTACTTC
TRBD2,TRBV30,TRBJ2-7,NA,CAWNLAGGPYEQYF,TGTGCCTGGAATCTAGCGGGAGGGCCCTACGAGCAGTACTTC
TRBD1,TRBV7-9,TRBJ1-2,NA,CASSLETGNYGYTF,TGTGCCAGCAGCTTAGAGACAGGGAACTATGGCTACACCTTC
NA,TRBV7-2,TRBJ2-5,once,CASSKLAETQYF,TGTGCCAGCAGTAAGCTTGCGGAGACCCAGTACTTC
TRBD2,TRBV9,TRBJ2-7,NA,CASSAPGGYEQYF,TGTGCCAGCAGCGCCCCGGGGGGTTACGAGCAGTACTTC
NA,TRBV4-1,TRBJ2-5,once,CASSQAPAGQETQYF,TGCGCCAGCAGCCAGGCGCCGGCAGGGCAAGAGACCCAGTACTTC
TRBD1,TRBV7-8,TRBJ1-3,NA,CASSLARTGTNGGGNTIYF,TGTGCCAGCAGCTTAGCCCGGACAGGAACAAACGGTGGTGGAAACACCATATATTTT
TRBD1,TRBV15,TRBJ2-7,NA,CATSRDLSDRGHEQYF,TGTGCCACCAGCAGAGACCTTTCGGACAGGGGCCACGAGCAGTACTTC
NA,TRBV5-1,TRBJ1-4,NA,CASSLQPTNEKLFF,TGCGCCAGCAGCTTACAACCTACTAATGAAAAACTGTTTTTT
NA,TRBV14,TRBJ1-5,NA,CASSRYSNQPQHF,TGTGCCAGCAGCCGATATAGCAATCAGCCCCAGCATTTT
NA,TRBV11-2,TRBJ1-4,NA,CASSLDKGVGEKLFF,TGTGCCAGCAGCTTAGATAAAGGGGTTGGGGAAAAACTGTTTTTT
TRBD1,TRBV9,TRBJ2-7,NA,CASAFGQGSPYEQYF,TGTGCCAGCGCCTTCGGACAGGGGTCCCCCTACGAGCAGTACTTC
TRBD1,TRBV27,TRBJ2-1,NA,CASSRPGTGGASNEQFF,TGTGCCAGCAGTCGTCCCGGGACAGGGGGCGCGTCCAATGAGCAGTTCTTC
TRBD1,TRBV12-3/TRBV12-4,TRBJ1-5,NA,CASSGGQYQPQHF,TGTGCCAGCAGTGGGGGACAGTATCAGCCCCAGCATTTT